Each of the 30 T cell receptor beta chains below was sequenced from the same sample in a study of T cells in Graves' hyperthyroidism and ophthalmopathy. The CDR3 regions of TCR beta were amplified from RNA transcripts. When the TCR CDR3 underwent first-round RT-PCR, the HTBI primer set was used. A single record per CDR3 protein comes from TCRdb applying MiXCR to the multiplex PCR reads. This sample has approximately 590,000 distinct CDR3 sequences, with approximately 14% found just once. The sequencing input was blood. The origin of the receptors is a woman in her twenties or thirties with Graves' hyperthyroidism.

This clonotype was recorded at least ten times. The J gene is TRBJ2-7, the V gene TRBV30; 8 bases line up with TRBD1. J was trimmed by 2 bases and V by 7 bases; bases with no gene match: 7. The CDR3 has 13 amino acids. Germline V lookup: CDR1 GTSNPN, CDR2 SVGIG (reference sequence). Written as DNA, the CDR3 is TGTGCCTTAACAGGGGGATTGCCCTACGAGCAGTACTTC. It encodes CALTGGLPYEQYF.

The genes are TRBV7-2 and TRBJ2-7; TRBD2 is a possible D gene (6 bases). Per the germline V gene, CDR1 is SGHTA and CDR2 is FQGNSA. Trimming removed 6 bases from V and 5 bases from J, with 23 bases in between. CDR3 length equals 16 residues. Here the CDR3 reads CASSIPVVGGPHEQYF. The DNA of the CDR3 is TGTGCCAGCAGTATTCCCGTTGTGGGAGGTCCCCACGAGCAGTACTTC.

To note about this clonotype: A read error may produce the germline difference seen at one junction end. The CDR3, as DNA: TGTGCCAGCAGTTTAAGGGGACACGTTGCTATCTTC. This translates into CASSLRGHVAIF. J is TRBJ2-1 and V is TRBV27, with D possibly matching TRBD1 (6 bases). The CDR3 has 12 amino acids. Per the germline V gene, CDR1 is MNHEY and CDR2 is SMNVEV (reference sequence).

This clonotype has at least ten counts. The chain combines TRBV9 with TRBJ2-5; perhaps TRBD2 as D (6 bases). Germline V gene lookup returns CDR1 SGDLS and CDR2 YYNGEE. The CDR3 is 14 amino acids. V lost 4 bases, J lost 5 bases, and 15 bases lay in between. CDR3: CASSSPEGGETQYF. CDR3 bases: TGTGCCAGCAGCTCCCCAGAGGGAGGTGAGACCCAGTACTTC. Together with reference TRBV9 and TRBJ2-5, the CDR3 gives the full variable domain: DSGVTQTPKHLITATGQRVTLRCSPRSGDLSVYWYQQSLDQGLQFLIQYYNGEERAKGNILERFSAQQFPDLHSELNLSSLELGDSALYFCASSSPEGGETQYFGPGTRLLVL.

This clonotype has only one observation. The gene calls are TRBV7-6 and TRBJ1-6; D not certain. Germline CDR1 SGHVS, CDR2 FNYEAQ. Trimming stripped 0 bases from V and 8 bases from J, with 5 bases between. The CDR3 consists of 13 residues. CDR3 in amino acids: CASSLAPHSPLHF. The CDR3 DNA follows: TGTGCCAGCAGCTTAGCGCCGCATTCACCCCTCCACTTT.

This clonotype was counted many times. The V gene is TRBV30, the J gene TRBJ2-1, with D perhaps TRBD1 or TRBD2 (5 bases each). This CDR3 contains 15 residues. CDR1 GTSNPN and CDR2 SVGIG come from the germline V gene (reference sequence). The ends were cut back, 0 bases at V and 6 bases at J, with 15 bases in the middle. CDR3 in amino acids: CAWSVGSRGSNEQFF. DNA for the CDR3: TGTGCCTGGAGTGTAGGGAGTAGGGGTAGCAATGAGCAGTTCTTC.

The sample holds many counts of this clonotype. The chain couples TRBV6-1 to TRBJ2-1; 10 bases match TRBD2. There are 16 residues in the CDR3. Germline trimming cut 3 bases from V and 4 bases from J; bases unmatched to any gene: 6. Germline V gene data show CDR1 as MNHNS and CDR2 as SASEGT. CDR3 DNA sequence: TGTGCCAGCAGTGACACCGGGACTAGCGTTTACAATGAGCAGTTCTTC. It encodes CASSDTGTSVYNEQFF.

The chain is built from TRBV6-2 or TRBV6-3 and TRBJ2-7, with unresolved D. CDR3 length: 14 amino acids. The ends were cut back, 6 bases at V and 0 bases at J, with 12 bases in the middle. Looked up from germline, CDR1 is MNHEY and CDR2 is SVGEGT. The CDR3 sequence is CASSPTFRSYEQYF. Here the CDR3 DNA reads TGTGCCAGCAGCCCCACTTTTCGCTCCTACGAGCAGTACTTC.

At least ten counts were recorded for this clonotype. The CDR3 here is CASRTFGMSGELFF. The DNA for the CDR3 is TGTGCCAGCAGGACCTTCGGGATGTCCGGGGAGCTGTTTTTT. V and J are TRBV28 and TRBJ2-2; perhaps TRBD2 as D (5 bases). In germline, CDR1 is MDHEN, CDR2 SYDVKM. V dropped 6 bases and J dropped 6 bases, with 14 bases sitting between them. The CDR3 spans 14 residues.

This chain links TRBV5-1 with TRBJ1-1; 9 bases map to TRBD1. With 0 bases clipped from V and 4 bases from J, the junction kept 4 bases outside the gene matches. Germline CDR1 reads SGHRS; CDR2 reads YFSETQ. This CDR3 has 15 residues. CDR3 sequence: CASSLGGQGTTEAFF. The CDR3 DNA reads TGCGCCAGCAGCTTGGGGGGACAGGGTACCACTGAAGCTTTCTTT.

This clonotype has just a few counts. The rearrangement joins TRBV2 to TRBJ1-5, with D possibly TRBD1 on 6 matching bases. The V gene's germline CDR1 is SNHLY and CDR2 FYNNEI. This CDR3 has 16 amino acids. Between the trimmed V and J ends, which lost 4 bases and 6 bases, there was a span of 19 bases. CDR3 residues: CASSVEFAGVGQPQHF. The CDR3 DNA reads as TGTGCCAGCAGTGTAGAGTTTGCAGGGGTAGGTCAGCCCCAGCATTTT.

The chain carries TRBV27 and TRBJ2-7; 7 bases are shared with TRBD2. This CDR3 spans 14 amino acids. The germline CDR1 and CDR2 sequences are MNHEY and SMNVEV (reference sequence). V shed 4 bases, J shed 0 bases, and the junction held 3 bases outside the gene matches. The CDR3 coding sequence is TGTGCCAGCAGTTCTACTAGCGCCTCCTACGAGCAGTACTTC. It specifies CASSSTSASYEQYF.

A note on this clonotype: Without the conserved terminal phenylalanine or tryptophan, this CDR3 likely stems from a read error. The CDR3 loop reads CASSQVSGSTDTQYS. CDR3 coding DNA: TGTGCCAGCAGCCAGGTCAGCGGGAGCACAGATACGCAGTATTCT. The V gene is TRBV3-1, the J gene TRBJ2-3; maybe TRBD2 (6 bases). The V gene lost 3 bases and the J gene lost 0 bases, with 10 bases spanning the gap. Per the germline V gene, CDR1 is LGHDT and CDR2 is YNNKEL (reference sequence). CDR3 size: 15 residues.

This clonotype was recorded a few times. This may stem from a read error, because a much larger clone lies one nucleotide away. This chain uses TRBV20-1 with TRBJ2-5; no definite D call. V was pared by 3 bases and J by 1 base, with 3 bases between. This CDR3 has 11 residues. Germline loops: CDR1 DFQATT, CDR2 SNEGSKA (reference sequence). The chain's CDR3 is CSARAQETQYF. Here the CDR3 DNA reads TGCAGTGCTAGGGCCCAAGAGACCCAGTACTTC.

This clonotype was observed many times. This chain uses TRBV24-1 with TRBJ2-5; D is unclear. The CDR3 extends over 13 amino acids. Germline values: CDR1 KGHDR, CDR2 SFDVKD. Trimming removed 5 bases at V and 5 bases at J, with 11 bases between. DNA of the CDR3: TGTGCCACCAGTGTGGATAGCAGGGAGACCCAGTACTTC. It yields the protein CATSVDSRETQYF.

At least ten counts were recorded for this clonotype. V usage is TRBV6-1 and J usage is TRBJ2-1; 9 bases agree with TRBD2. The CDR3 totals 15 residues. CDR1 and CDR2 (germline): MNHNS, SASEGT. V lost 7 bases, J lost 7 bases, and 11 bases stayed unmatched. CDR3 nucleotides: TGTGCCAGCACTGACTTAGCGGGAGCGAATAATGAGCAGTTCTTC. Translation: CASTDLAGANNEQFF.

A few counts support this clonotype. The CDR3 loop reads CANPDTTGNTIYF. The CDR3 nucleotides are TGTGCCAACCCGGACACTACTGGAAACACCATATATTTT. J is TRBJ1-3 and V is TRBV12-3 or TRBV12-4; D might be TRBD1 (5 bases). Trimming shortened V by 10 bases and J by 2 bases, and 12 bases separated the two germline ends. The CDR3 totals 13 residues.

Note on this clonotype: A much more abundant neighbour one base away suggests this may be a read error. The chain combines TRBV12-3 or TRBV12-4 with TRBJ2-5; D is uncertain. The CDR3 consists of 14 residues. CDR3 sequence (DNA): TGTGCCAGCAGCCCTCAACATAGCCAAGGGACCCAGTACTTC. Its protein is CASSPQHSQGTQYF.

This clonotype was recorded a few times. The rearrangement joins TRBV24-1 to TRBJ2-1; D is uncertain. Trimming removed 9 bases at V and 1 base at J, with 12 bases between. CDR3 length equals 14 residues. Germline V gene sequence: CDR1 KGHDR, CDR2 SFDVKD. CDR3 sequence reads: CATPNQSSYNEQFF. CDR3 DNA sequence: TGTGCCACCCCCAATCAGTCATCCTACAATGAGCAGTTCTTC.

The rearrangement uses TRBV7-3 and TRBJ1-6; 8 nucleotides line up with TRBD1. CDR1 SGHTA and CDR2 FQGTGA come from the germline V gene. Germline trimming cut 5 bases from V and 6 bases from J; bases unmatched to any gene: 9. The CDR3 has 16 amino acids. CDR3: CASSRLAGGPNSPLHF. In nucleotides, the CDR3 is TGTGCCAGCAGCCGCCTCGCAGGGGGCCCTAATTCACCCCTCCACTTT.

The chain employs TRBV20-1 and TRBJ2-1; no firm D call. The V gene lost 1 base and the J gene lost 7 bases, with 14 bases spanning the gap. CDR3 length: 14 residues. Germline V gives CDR1 DFQATT, CDR2 SNEGSKA (reference sequence). The CDR3 bases are TGCAGTGCTAGAGTCCCCGCGGAGTGGAATGAGCAGTTCTTC. Its protein product is CSARVPAEWNEQFF.

The chain links TRBV7-2 to TRBJ2-7; D gene uncertain. In germline, CDR1 is SGHTA, CDR2 FQGNSA. Trimming cost V 2 bases and J 5 bases, with 10 bases left between them. There are 13 residues in the CDR3. Here the CDR3 reads CASSLLARNEQYF. The CDR3 DNA follows: TGTGCCAGCAGCTTATTGGCTAGAAACGAGCAGTACTTC.

This clonotype appeared a few times. The chain has TRBV7-9 and TRBJ2-1; D unresolved. V was trimmed by 7 bases and J by 5 bases, leaving 15 bases between them. The CDR3 loop spans 14 amino acids. The V gene's germline CDR1 is SEHNR and CDR2 FQNEAQ (reference sequence). CDR3 nucleotides: TGTGCCAGCACCTCTCGCGAAGGCCACAATGAGCAGTTCTTC. Translating gives CASTSREGHNEQFF.

In this sample, this clonotype turned up many times. The CDR3 here is CASSSPPGLAGLNEQFF. The CDR3 nucleotides are TGCGCCAGCAGCTCGCCTCCCGGACTAGCGGGACTCAATGAGCAGTTCTTC. This chain uses TRBV5-1 with TRBJ2-1; TRBD2 matches 12 bases. The CDR3 consists of 17 residues. V trimming: 3 bases; J trimming: 6 bases; junction bases outside the gene matches: 10. In germline, CDR1 is SGHRS, CDR2 YFSETQ.

The chain combines TRBV6-2 or TRBV6-3 with TRBJ2-5; no clear D gene. V was cut by 2 bases and J by 5 bases, with 9 bases left in between. Germline values: CDR1 MNHEY, CDR2 SVGEGT. The CDR3 length is 13 residues. CDR3 in amino acids: CASSYRAEETQYF. The DNA for the CDR3 is TGTGCCAGCAGTTACAGGGCTGAGGAGACCCAGTACTTC.

This clonotype was recorded at least ten times. This sequence joins TRBV27 and TRBJ2-3; D may be TRBD2 (6 bases). This CDR3 spans 15 amino acids. CDR1 MNHEY and CDR2 SMNVEV come from the germline V gene (reference sequence). Trimming cost V 1 base and J 3 bases, with 11 bases left between them. CDR3 in amino acids: CASSLWSGQTDTQYF. CDR3 nucleotides: TGTGCCAGCAGTTTATGGAGCGGGCAGACAGATACGCAGTATTTT.

In regard to this clonotype: Germline is not matched at one junction end, which may reflect a read error. The gene calls are TRBV9 and TRBJ1-2, with D perhaps TRBD1 (6 bases). The CDR3 loop spans 15 amino acids. Germline loops: CDR1 SGDLS, CDR2 YYNGEE. CDR3 loop: CASSSGQIANYGHTF. CDR3 sequence (DNA): TGTGCCAGCAGCTCAGGACAGATAGCTAACTATGGCCACACCTTC.

This clonotype was found many times. The CDR3 spells CASGPRTVPNYGYTF. The CDR3 DNA follows: TGTGCTAGTGGTCCGAGGACAGTCCCTAACTATGGCTACACCTTC. The rearrangement links TRBV12-5 to TRBJ1-2; D might be TRBD1 (6 bases). Trimming left V 5 bases short and J 0 bases short, with 13 bases between. The CDR3 spans 15 residues. Per the germline V gene, CDR1 is LGHNT and CDR2 is FRNRAP. The full variable domain, with the rest looked up from reference TRBV12-5 and TRBJ1-2, is DARVTQTPRHKVTEMGQEVTMRCQPILGHNTVFWYRQTMMQGLELLAYFRNRAPLDDSGMPKDRFSAEMPDATLATLKIQPSEPRDSAVYFCASGPRTVPNYGYTFGSGTRLTVV.

This clonotype was detected a few times. The chain couples TRBV5-1 to TRBJ1-2; 8 bases align to TRBD1. V was pared by 0 bases and J by 3 bases, with 7 bases of the junction left unmatched. CDR1 and CDR2 (germline): SGHRS, YFSETQ. The length of the CDR3 is 16 residues. The CDR3 here is CASSLAEQGGDYGYTF. Written as DNA, the CDR3 is TGCGCCAGCAGCTTGGCCGAACAGGGGGGGGACTATGGCTACACCTTC.

This clonotype was detected only a few times. The chain recombines TRBV20-1 with TRBJ1-6, with 7 bases identical to TRBD1. The CDR3 length is 16 residues. Germline CDR1 is DFQATT and CDR2 is SNEGSKA (reference sequence). The ends lost 1 base at V and 3 bases at J; junction bases unmatched: 6. CDR3 amino acids: CSARGRGVNYNSPLHF. CDR3 bases: TGCAGTGCTAGAGGCAGGGGGGTCAACTATAATTCACCCCTCCACTTT.